These T cell receptor beta chains were read from a single sample in a study of response to subunit inactivated influenza vaccine. TCRdb re-called the RT-PCR reads through MiXCR, storing one row per CDR3 protein. The sample contains under 950,000 distinct CDR3 sequences, over 20% of which appear only once. The specimen was PBMCs from blood, collected more than 4 days after vaccination. The receptors derive from a man aged 45-65 years who received an inactivated influenza vaccine. Each CDR3 is given with its conserved first and last residue. D genes are given only for firm matches. The size field is filled for only some rows; it gives once, few, many or a size class.

>-|few|TRBJ2-5|TRBV25-1
CASSEGAGSRETQYF
TGTGCCAGCAGTGAAGGGGCAGGGTCCCGAGAGACCCAGTACTTC
>-|few|TRBJ2-1|TRBV6-5
CASSYSKTSFSNEQFF
TGTGCCAGCAGTTACTCGAAAACTAGTTTTAGCAATGAGCAGTTCTTC
>TRBD2|few|TRBJ2-2|TRBV7-8
CATGTSGANTGELFF
TGTGCCACCGGGACTAGCGGTGCGAACACCGGGGAGCTGTTTTTT
>-|-|TRBJ2-5|TRBV30
CAWSVWARGVGETQYF
TGTGCCTGGAGTGTATGGGCCAGGGGGGTGGGAGAGACCCAGTACTTC
>-|-|TRBJ1-1|TRBV20-1
CSARAGNVNTEAFF
TGCAGTGCTAGAGCAGGGAACGTGAACACTGAAGCTTTCTTT
>-|many|TRBJ2-6|TRBV11-2
CASSSKLAGASGANVLTF
TGTGCCAGCAGCTCTAAGTTGGCGGGGGCATCGGGGGCCAACGTCCTGACTTTC
>TRBD2|-|TRBJ2-2|TRBV6-2/TRBV6-3
CASRFPGLAGGPRNTGELFF
TGTGCCAGCCGGTTCCCGGGACTAGCGGGAGGGCCGAGGAACACCGGGGAGCTGTTTTTT
>-|-|TRBJ2-7|TRBV20-1
CSAREPGKYEQYF
TGCAGTGCTAGAGAGCCGGGGAAGTACGAGCAGTACTTC
>-|many|TRBJ2-3|TRBV4-3
CASSHRQPTSTDTQYF
TGCGCCAGCAGCCACCGACAGCCGACTAGCACAGATACGCAGTATTTT
>TRBD2|many|TRBJ2-1|TRBV7-6
CASSFSGGNEQFF
TGTGCCAGCAGCTTTAGCGGGGGGAATGAGCAGTTCTTC
>TRBD2|few|TRBJ2-7|TRBV10-2
CASRGSGGALYEQYF
TGCGCCAGCAGAGGTAGCGGGGGGGCCCTCTACGAGCAGTACTTC
>-|few|TRBJ2-4|TRBV20-1
CSPAEDLDIQYF
TGCAGTCCGGCTGAAGATTTGGACATTCAGTACTTC
>-|few|TRBJ2-1|TRBV28
CASDPHGNHNEQFF
TGTGCCAGCGACCCTCATGGGAATCATAATGAGCAGTTCTTC
>TRBD1|many|TRBJ2-5|TRBV10-3
CAISRDRAIQETQYF
TGTGCCATCAGTCGGGACAGAGCTATCCAAGAGACCCAGTACTTC